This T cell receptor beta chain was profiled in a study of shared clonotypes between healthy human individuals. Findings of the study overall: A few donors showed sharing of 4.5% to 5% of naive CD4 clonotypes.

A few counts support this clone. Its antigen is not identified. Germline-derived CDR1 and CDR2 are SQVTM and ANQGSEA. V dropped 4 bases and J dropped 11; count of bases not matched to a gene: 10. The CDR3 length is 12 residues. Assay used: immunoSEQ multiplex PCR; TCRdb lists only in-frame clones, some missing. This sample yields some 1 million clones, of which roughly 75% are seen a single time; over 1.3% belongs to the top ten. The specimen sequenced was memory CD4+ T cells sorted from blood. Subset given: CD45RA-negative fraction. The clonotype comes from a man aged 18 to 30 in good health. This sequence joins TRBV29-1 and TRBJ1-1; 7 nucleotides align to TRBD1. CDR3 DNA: TGCAGCGTTGGGGGGACAGCCGAGTTCGCTTTCTTT. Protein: CSVGGTAEFAFF. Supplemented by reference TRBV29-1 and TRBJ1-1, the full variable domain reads SAVISQKPSRDICQRGTSLTIQCQVDSQVTMMFWYRQQPGQSLTLIATANQGSEATYESGFVIDKFPISRPNLTFSTLTVSNMSPEDSSIYLCSVGGTAEFAFFGQGTRLTVV.